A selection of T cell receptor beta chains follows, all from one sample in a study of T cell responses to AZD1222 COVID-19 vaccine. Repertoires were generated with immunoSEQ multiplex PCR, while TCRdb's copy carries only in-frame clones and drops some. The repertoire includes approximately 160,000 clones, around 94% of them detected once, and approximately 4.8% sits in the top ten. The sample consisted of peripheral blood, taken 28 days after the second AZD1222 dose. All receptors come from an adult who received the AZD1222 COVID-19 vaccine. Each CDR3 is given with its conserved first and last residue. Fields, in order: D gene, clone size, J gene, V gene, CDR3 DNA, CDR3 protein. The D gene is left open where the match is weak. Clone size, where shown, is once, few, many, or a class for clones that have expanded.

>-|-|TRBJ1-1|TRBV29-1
TGCAGCGTTGTAGGACACCTGAACACTGAAGCTTTCTTT
CSVVGHLNTEAFF
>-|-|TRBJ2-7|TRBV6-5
TGTGCCAGCAGCGGGGGATACGAGCAGTACTTC
CASSGGYEQYF
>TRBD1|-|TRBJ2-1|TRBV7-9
TGTGCCAGCAGCTCCCGGGACAGGGGATACAATGAGCAGTTCTTC
CASSSRDRGYNEQFF
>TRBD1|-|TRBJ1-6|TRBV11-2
TGTGCCAGCAGCTTCCGGGACAGGAGGAATTCACCCCTCCACTTT
CASSFRDRRNSPLHF
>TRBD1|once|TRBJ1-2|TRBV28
TGTGCCAGCAGACCGACAGGGAGTACCTATGGCTACACCTTC
CASRPTGSTYGYTF
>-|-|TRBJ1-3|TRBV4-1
TGCGCCAGCAGCCAAGAGGGTCCAGGGACGGACTCTGGAAACACCATATATTTT
CASSQEGPGTDSGNTIYF
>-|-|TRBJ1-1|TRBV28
TGTGCCAGCAGTTTAACGAACACTGAAGCTTTCTTT
CASSLTNTEAFF
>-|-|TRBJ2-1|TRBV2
TGTGCCAGCAAGGGGGTATCCTACAATGAGCAGTTCTTC
CASKGVSYNEQFF
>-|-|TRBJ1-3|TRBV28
TGTGCCAGCAGTACCCCACCGGGGGACACCATATATTTT
CASSTPPGDTIYF
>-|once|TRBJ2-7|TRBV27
TGTGCCAGCAGTTTAGGTGTTGGGGTCCGCTCCTACGAGCAGTACTTC
CASSLGVGVRSYEQYF
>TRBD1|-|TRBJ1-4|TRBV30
TGTGCCTCTACAGGGGTAGGGGAAAAACTGTTTTTT
CASTGVGEKLFF
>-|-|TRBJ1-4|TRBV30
TGTGCCTGGAGTGTACTAGGTGAAAAACTGTTTTTT
CAWSVLGEKLFF
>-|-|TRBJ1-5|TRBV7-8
TGTGCCAGCAGCTCCGGACACCACAATCAGCCCCAGCATTTT
CASSSGHHNQPQHF
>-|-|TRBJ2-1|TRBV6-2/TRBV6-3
TGTGCCAGCAGTTATCTAGCGACAGGCTCCTACAATGAGCAGTTCTTC
CASSYLATGSYNEQFF
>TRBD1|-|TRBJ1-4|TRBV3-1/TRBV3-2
TGTGCCAGCAGCCTCAACACAGGGGGCGTTGAAAAACTGTTTTTT
CASSLNTGGVEKLFF
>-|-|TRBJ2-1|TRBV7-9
TGTGCCAGCAGCCCGACCCCCCGGGGAAGGCAGTTCTTC
CASSPTPRGRQFF
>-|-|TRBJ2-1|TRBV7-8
TGTGCCAGCAGCCAATGGGGGCGGGGACGGTACAATGAGCAGTTCTTC
CASSQWGRGRYNEQFF
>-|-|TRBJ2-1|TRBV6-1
TGTGCCAGCAGTGAAACAGGCAGTCCATCAGGGAATGAGCAGTTCTTC
CASSETGSPSGNEQFF
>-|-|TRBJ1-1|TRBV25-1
TGTGCCAGCAGTGAATCTGGTTGGGGAAGGGAGACTGAAGCTTTCTTT
CASSESGWGRETEAFF
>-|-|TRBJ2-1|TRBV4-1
TGCGCCAGCAGCCAAGCGGGAGCTAGCTCCTACAATGAGCAGTTCTTC
CASSQAGASSYNEQFF
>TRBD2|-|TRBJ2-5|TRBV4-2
TGTGCCAGCAGCCAAGATTTGCGGGAGGGCGGAGAGACCCAGTACTTC
CASSQDLREGGETQYF
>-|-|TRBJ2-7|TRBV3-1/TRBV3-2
TGTGCCAGCAGCCAAGATTGGGGCAGAGTAGCCTACGAGCAGTACTTC
CASSQDWGRVAYEQYF
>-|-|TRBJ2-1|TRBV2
TGTGCCAGCAGTGACTACGGGGGGCAGTTCTTC
CASSDYGGQFF
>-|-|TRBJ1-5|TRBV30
TGTGCCTGGAGTTTCGGGGTCTGGCAGCCCCAGCATTTT
CAWSFGVWQPQHF
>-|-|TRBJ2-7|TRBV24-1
TGTGCCACCAGCTACCTTGGCGAGCAGTACTTC
CATSYLGEQYF
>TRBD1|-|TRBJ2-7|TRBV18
TGTGCCAGCTCACCATTATCTACAGGGGTTAGGTACTTC
CASSPLSTGVRYF
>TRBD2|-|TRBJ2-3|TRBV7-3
TGTGCCAGCAGCCCTTCTGCGGGAGGGGCAGATACGCAGTATTTT
CASSPSAGGADTQYF
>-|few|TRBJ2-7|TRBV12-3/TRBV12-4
TGTGCCAGCAGGGGGACTTTATCCTACGAGCAGTACTTC
CASRGTLSYEQYF
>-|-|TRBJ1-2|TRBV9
TGTGCCAGCAGCGTAGATGGGGGGAACTATGGCTACACCTTC
CASSVDGGNYGYTF
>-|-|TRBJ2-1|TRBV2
TGTGCCAGCAGTGGGGACAATGAGCAGTTCTTC
CASSGDNEQFF
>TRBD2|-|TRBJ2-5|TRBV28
TGTGCCAGCAGTCAAGGGACGACTAGCGGGGAGAGAGAGACCCAGTACTTC
CASSQGTTSGERETQYF
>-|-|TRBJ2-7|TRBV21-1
TGTGCCAGCAGCAAAGGGGGGACTAGTGGCTACGAGCAGTACTTC
CASSKGGTSGYEQYF
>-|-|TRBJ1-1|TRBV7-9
TGTGCCAGCAGCTTAGCGAACCCTTTCATGGGGAACACTGAAGCTTTCTTT
CASSLANPFMGNTEAFF
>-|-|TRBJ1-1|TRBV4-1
TGCGCCAGCAGGGAGGACAGTGTTATGAACACTGAAGCTTTCTTT
CASREDSVMNTEAFF
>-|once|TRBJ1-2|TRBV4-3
TGCGCCAGCAGCCACGTTGATGGGAAGAACCCCTATGGCTACACCTTC
CASSHVDGKNPYGYTF
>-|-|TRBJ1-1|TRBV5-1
TGCGCCAGCAGCTTGGTTGTGACACCGAACACTGAAGCTTTCTTT
CASSLVVTPNTEAFF
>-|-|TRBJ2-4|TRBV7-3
TGTGCCAGCAGCGCACAGGGGACTAGGGGTTTTTGGAAGAACATTCAGTACTTC
CASSAQGTRGFWKNIQYF
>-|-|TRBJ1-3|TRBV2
TGTGCCAGCAGTAGGGGAGCCCTCTCTGGAAACACCATATATTTT
CASSRGALSGNTIYF
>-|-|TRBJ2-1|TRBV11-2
TGTGCCAGCAGCTTAGTCACAGCCTACAATGAGCAGTTCTTC
CASSLVTAYNEQFF